Given below is one T cell receptor (beta chain) in context. Per the original data handling: Counts of nucleated cells, estimated from reference gene primer amplification, were obtained. Clones were sequenced by immunoSEQ multiplex PCR, and TCRdb holds only the in-frame ones, with some missing. V and J calls and clone size are as listed in that table; D and trimming were resolved from the DNA. This repertoire shows 100,000 to 120,000 clones, 82% found once; its top ten account for about 17%. This CDR3 is built from 16 residues. Trimming at V came to 1 base and at J to 8 bases, leaving 8 bases not matched to a gene. Per the germline V gene, CDR1 is SGHTA and CDR2 is FQGTGA. These data are taken from a study of blood T cell repertoires in COVID-19.

The clonotype originates from a woman in her sixties or seventies with acute or convalescent COVID-19. The genes are TRBV7-3 and TRBJ2-1; 10 bases line up with TRBD2. The sample taken for sequencing was peripheral blood. The CDR3 DNA reads as TGTGCCAGCAGCTTAAAGGTAGCGGGGGGTGCGGATGAGCAGTTCTTC. This gives the protein CASSLKVAGGADEQFF.